The sequence of this TCR beta chain was determined in a study of cytomegalovirus exposure and HLA in healthy donors. Study context: Early release data held 85 million or so unique TCRs from HLA-typed donors. Study outcomes and limitations: Association of a missense DCLRE1C variant with TCR beta V- and J-gene trimming was reported in a later analysis.

PCR primers comprised 60 Vbeta and 13 Jbeta primers. Under the authors' procedure: In a later analysis, 75 million to 95 million unique TCR beta chains included roughly 11 million shared by two or more donors. Profiled with immunoSEQ multiplex PCR; TCRdb holds only in-frame clones, not every one. The DNA was the basis for D and trimming; V, J and clone size are from that table. The sample has approximately 53,000 clones, 77% seen once. Regarding this clone: Antigen unknown.

CDR3 size: 13 residues. From germline, CDR1 is MNHEY and CDR2 SVGAGI. V lost 7 bases and J 6 bases, leaving 15 bases between the germline ends. The clonotype comes from a woman aged 40-49 years in good health and CMV-seropositive. The chain is built from TRBV6-5 and TRBJ1-1; a possible D gene is TRBD1 (5 bases). Sequencing was carried out using PBMCs. In nucleotides, the CDR3 is TGTGCCAGCAACAAACCGGGGGGGGCTGAAGCTTTCTTT. This gives the protein CASNKPGGAEAFF.